A single TCR beta chain is shown here with its context. Primers: 60 Vbeta forward and 13 Jbeta reverse. Profiled with immunoSEQ multiplex PCR; TCRdb holds only in-frame clones, not every one. The data show fewer than 200,000 clones, around 75% seen once. Germline V gives CDR1 SQVTM, CDR2 ANQGSEA. With 4 bases clipped from V and 7 bases from J, the junction kept 3 bases outside the gene matches. The CDR3 consists of 12 residues. The record originates from a study of cytomegalovirus exposure and HLA in healthy donors. Sequenced material: PBMCs. The receptor was isolated from a male donor in good health and CMV-seronegative. V usage is TRBV29-1 and J usage is TRBJ1-4; the match to TRBD1 covers 7 bases. The CDR3 nucleotides are TGCAGCGTTGGCGGACAGGCTGAAAAACTGTTTTTT. Amino acid sequence: CSVGGQAEKLFF.